This T cell receptor (beta chain) is drawn from a study of graft-versus-host responses after intestinal transplantation. The study, taken as a whole, reports: Recipient marrow held GvH clones, some first seen in ileum or blood.

Germline values: CDR1 SGHRS, CDR2 YFSETQ. The CDR3 runs 15 residues. With 0 bases removed from V and 1 base from J, the gap between germline ends came to 11 bases. Points on this clone: Its matching antigen is unknown.

Libraries were prepared by immunoSEQ multiplex PCR; TCRdb keeps only in-frame clonotypes and omits some of them. In the table there are 11,000 to 15,000 clones, about 94% of which are singletons. The origin of this receptor is a human patient who received an intestinal transplant, so some T cells may come from the graft donor. The gene calls are TRBV5-1 and TRBJ2-7; the D gene is possibly TRBD1 (6 bases). Here the sequenced sample was PBMCs, taken 9 days after transplant. The CDR3 coding sequence is TGCGCCAGCAGCTTGGAGGGGGTTAATTCCTACGAGCAGTACTTC. It specifies CASSLEGVNSYEQYF.